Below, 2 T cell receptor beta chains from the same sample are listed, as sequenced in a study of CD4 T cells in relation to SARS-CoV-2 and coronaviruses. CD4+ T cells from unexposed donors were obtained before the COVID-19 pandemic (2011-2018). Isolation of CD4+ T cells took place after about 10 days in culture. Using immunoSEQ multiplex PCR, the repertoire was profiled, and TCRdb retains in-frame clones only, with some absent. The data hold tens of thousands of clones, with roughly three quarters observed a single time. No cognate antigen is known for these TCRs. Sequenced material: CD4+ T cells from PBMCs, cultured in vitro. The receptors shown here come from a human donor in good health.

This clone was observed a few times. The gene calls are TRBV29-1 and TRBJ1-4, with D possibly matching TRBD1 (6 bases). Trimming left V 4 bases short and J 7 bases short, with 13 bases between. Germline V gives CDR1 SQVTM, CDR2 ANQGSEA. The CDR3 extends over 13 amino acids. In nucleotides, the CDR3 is TGCAGCGTTGCGAGTGGAGGGGGTGAAAAACTGTTTTTT. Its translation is CSVASGGGEKLFF.

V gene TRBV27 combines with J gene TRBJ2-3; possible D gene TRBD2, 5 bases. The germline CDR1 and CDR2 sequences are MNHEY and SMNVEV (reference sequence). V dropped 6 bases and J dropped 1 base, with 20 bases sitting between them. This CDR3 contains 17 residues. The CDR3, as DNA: TGTGCCAGCAGCTATGTCCAACTAGAGGTGTGCACAGATACGCAGTATTTT. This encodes CASSYVQLEVCTDTQYF.